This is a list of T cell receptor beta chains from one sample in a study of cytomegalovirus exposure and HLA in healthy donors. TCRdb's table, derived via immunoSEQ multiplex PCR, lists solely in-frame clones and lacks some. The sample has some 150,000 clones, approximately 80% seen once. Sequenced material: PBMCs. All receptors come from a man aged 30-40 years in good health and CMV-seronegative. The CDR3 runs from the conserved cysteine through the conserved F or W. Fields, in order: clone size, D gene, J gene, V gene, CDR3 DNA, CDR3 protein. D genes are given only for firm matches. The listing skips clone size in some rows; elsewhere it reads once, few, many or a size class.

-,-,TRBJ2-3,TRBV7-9,TGTGCCAGCAGCTCCTACACAGATACGCAGTATTTT,CASSSYTDTQYF
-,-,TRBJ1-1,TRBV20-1,TGCAGTGCTGCAGGAGGTAGTGAAGCTTTCTTT,CSAAGGSEAFF
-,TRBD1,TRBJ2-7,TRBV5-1,TGCGCCAGCAGCACGGGGCCGGGACAGTTCTACGAGCAGTACTTC,CASSTGPGQFYEQYF
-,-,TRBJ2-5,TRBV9,TGTGCCAGCAGCGTAGCTGGACAGCAAGAGACCCAGTACTTC,CASSVAGQQETQYF
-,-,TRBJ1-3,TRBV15,TGTGCCACCAGCAGAGATCCCGCGGGAAACACCATATATTTT,CATSRDPAGNTIYF
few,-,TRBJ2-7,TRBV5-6,TGTGCCAGCAGCGAGGGGGTTACCCCCTACGAGCAGTACTTC,CASSEGVTPYEQYF
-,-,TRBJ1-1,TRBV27,TGTGCCAGCAGAGACTTGACAGTGAACACTGAAGCTTTCTTT,CASRDLTVNTEAFF
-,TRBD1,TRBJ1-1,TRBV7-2,TGTGCCAGCAGCTCTCGGACAGGGGGCTGGAGCACTGAAGCTTTCTTT,CASSSRTGGWSTEAFF
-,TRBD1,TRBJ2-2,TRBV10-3,TGTGCCATCCACGGGACAGCTAACACCGGGGAGCTGTTTTTT,CAIHGTANTGELFF
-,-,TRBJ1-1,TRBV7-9,TGTGCCAGCAGCCGCAGTGCCACTGAAGCTTTCTTT,CASSRSATEAFF
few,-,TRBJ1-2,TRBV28,TGTGCCAGCTGGGGCGAGGCAGGGGAGAATGGCTACACCTTC,CASWGEAGENGYTF
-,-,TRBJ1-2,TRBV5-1,TGCGCCAGCAGCCCGGATGCAGGTGATGGCTACACCTTC,CASSPDAGDGYTF
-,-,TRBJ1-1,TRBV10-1,TGCGCCAGCAGGGTGACAGCGAACACTGAAGCTTTCTTT,CASRVTANTEAFF
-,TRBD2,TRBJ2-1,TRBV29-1,TGCAGCGTTAGCGGGAGGGCTTACAATGAGCAGTTCTTC,CSVSGRAYNEQFF
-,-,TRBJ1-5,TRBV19,TGTGCCAGTAGTATAACCCCGGACTATAGCAATCAGCCCCAGCATTTT,CASSITPDYSNQPQHF
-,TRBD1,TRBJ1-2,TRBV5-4,TGTGCCAGCAGCTCGGACAGGGCGGACTATGGCTACACCTTC,CASSSDRADYGYTF
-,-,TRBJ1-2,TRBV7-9,TGTGCCAGCAGCGTATCCGGTTTCTATGGCTACACCTTC,CASSVSGFYGYTF
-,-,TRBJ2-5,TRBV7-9,TGTGCCAGCAGCCCAGACAGGAACCAAGAGACCCAGTACTTC,CASSPDRNQETQYF
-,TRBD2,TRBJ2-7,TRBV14,TGTGCCAGCAGCCAGGGGGGGAGCGGGAGCCCCTACGAGCAGTACTTC,CASSQGGSGSPYEQYF
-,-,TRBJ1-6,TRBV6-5,TGTGCCAGCAAAGTCGGCTCCTATAATTCACCCCTCCACTTT,CASKVGSYNSPLHF
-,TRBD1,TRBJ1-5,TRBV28,TGTGCCAGCAGTTACCGGGGGGGGGCAGGGGGTAGCAATCAGCCCCAGCATTTT,CASSYRGGAGGSNQPQHF
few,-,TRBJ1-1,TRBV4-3,TGCGCCAGCAGCCAAGATGGGGCAGGGAACACTGAAGCTTTCTTT,CASSQDGAGNTEAFF
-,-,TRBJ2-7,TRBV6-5,TGTGCCAGCAGCCCAGGGGTCACCTACGAGCAGTACTTC,CASSPGVTYEQYF
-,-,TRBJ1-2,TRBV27,TGTGCCAGCAGTTCATGGCCCACAGGTACCCAGGGGAATGGCTACACCTTC,CASSSWPTGTQGNGYTF
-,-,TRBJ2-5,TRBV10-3,TGTGCCATCAGTGTGGGGGGGGCGGAAGAGACCCAGTACTTC,CAISVGGAEETQYF
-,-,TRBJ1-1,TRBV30,TGTGCCTGGAGTGTACAATCGCAGGGTGAAGCTTTCTTT,CAWSVQSQGEAFF
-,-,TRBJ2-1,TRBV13,TGTGCCAGCAGCTTAGCCCCCGGGGAGACCTACAATGAGCAGTTCTTC,CASSLAPGETYNEQFF
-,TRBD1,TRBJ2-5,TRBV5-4,TGTGCCAGCAGCTCGACAGGGATTGAGGAGACCCAGTACTTC,CASSSTGIEETQYF
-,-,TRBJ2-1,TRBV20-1,TGCAGTGCGGGGCGGCGAGAGCAGTTCTTC,CSAGRREQFF
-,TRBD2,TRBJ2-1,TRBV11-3,TGTGCCAGCAGCCACGTAGCGGGAGTCGGCAATGAGCAGTTCTTC,CASSHVAGVGNEQFF
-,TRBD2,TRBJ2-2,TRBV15,TGTGCCACCAGCAGAGATCCGGGGGGAGGGACCGGGGAGCTGTTTTTT,CATSRDPGGGTGELFF
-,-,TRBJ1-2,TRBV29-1,TGCAGCGTTGTAGGGGCGACAGGTCTGGCTAACTATGGCTACACCTTC,CSVVGATGLANYGYTF
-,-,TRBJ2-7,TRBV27,TGTGCCAGCGCCATCGGAAAGCGCTCCTACGAGCAGTACTTC,CASAIGKRSYEQYF
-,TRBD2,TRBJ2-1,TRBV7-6,TGTGCCAGCAGCTCTGGACTAGCGGGAGTAGGAGAGCAGTTCTTC,CASSSGLAGVGEQFF
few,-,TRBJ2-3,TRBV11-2,TGTGCCAGCAGCCCACGTCGAGCAGATACGCAGTATTTT,CASSPRRADTQYF
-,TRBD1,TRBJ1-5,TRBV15,TGTGCCACCAGCAGGGCCCTAGGGACAGGGAATCAGCCCCAGCATTTT,CATSRALGTGNQPQHF
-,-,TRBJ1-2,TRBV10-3,TGTGCCATCAGTGAAATAAGGGGGGGCTATGGCTACACCTTC,CAISEIRGGYGYTF
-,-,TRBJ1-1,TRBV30,TGTGCCTGGAATAAAGGACAGCAGAACACTGAAGCTTTCTTT,CAWNKGQQNTEAFF
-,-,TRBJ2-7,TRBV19,TGTGCCAGTAGTTCTGACACCCCCCAAGAGCAGTACTTC,CASSSDTPQEQYF
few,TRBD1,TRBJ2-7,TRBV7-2,TGTGCCAGCAGCACTACAGGGGGCAATGAGCAGTACTTC,CASSTTGGNEQYF
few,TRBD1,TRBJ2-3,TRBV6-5,TGTGCCAGCAATGACAGGGCTACAGATACGCAGTATTTT,CASNDRATDTQYF
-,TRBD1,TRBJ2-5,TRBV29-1,TGCAGCGTTGAAGATCTTCGACAGGGGAAGTACTTC,CSVEDLRQGKYF
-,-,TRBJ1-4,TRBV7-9,TGTGCCAGCAGCTCCCCGTCTAATGAAAAACTGTTTTTT,CASSSPSNEKLFF